This is a list of T cell receptor beta chains from one sample in a study of blood T cell repertoires in COVID-19. Data came from immunoSEQ multiplex PCR; TCRdb stores just in-frame clones and leaves some out. The table has fewer than 250,000 clones, 70% to 85% seen once. The sequenced sample consisted of peripheral blood. These receptors were obtained from a woman older than 75 with acute or convalescent COVID-19. The CDR3 runs from the conserved cysteine through the conserved F or W. A D gene is named only where the DNA matches it firmly. Not every row has a clone size; where given, it reads once, few, many or a size class.

size | D | J | V | CDR3 | DNA
. | . | TRBJ2-7 | TRBV6-2/TRBV6-3 | CASSSLASIYEQYF | TGTGCCAGCAGTTCTTTGGCTAGCATCTACGAGCAGTACTTC
. | . | TRBJ2-3 | TRBV28 | CASSLREADTQYF | TGTGCCAGCAGTTTGAGAGAAGCAGATACGCAGTATTTT
. | . | TRBJ1-3 | TRBV5-4 | CASSLKGGSGNTIYF | TGTGCCAGCAGTTTAAAAGGGGGTTCTGGAAACACCATATATTTT
. | TRBD2 | TRBJ2-5 | TRBV19 | CASRASGGQETQYF | TGTGCCAGTAGAGCTAGCGGGGGACAAGAGACCCAGTACTTC
once | TRBD1 | TRBJ2-5 | TRBV9 | CASSPWTGEETQYF | TGTGCCAGCAGCCCTTGGACAGGGGAAGAGACCCAGTACTTC
. | TRBD1 | TRBJ2-5 | TRBV2 | CASNRGETQYF | TGTGCCAGCAACAGGGGGGAGACCCAGTACTTC
once | . | TRBJ2-6 | TRBV5-5 | CASSPGLSLSSGANVLTF | TGTGCCAGCAGCCCTGGACTGTCGCTAAGCTCTGGGGCCAACGTCCTGACTTTC
. | TRBD2 | TRBJ2-1 | TRBV5-1 | CASSFAPGLAGFSYNEQFF | TGCGCCAGCAGCTTCGCTCCGGGACTAGCGGGATTTTCCTACAATGAGCAGTTCTTC
. | . | TRBJ2-1 | TRBV4-3 | CASSQEGTQGEQFF | TGCGCCAGCAGCCAAGAAGGAACACAGGGTGAGCAGTTCTTC
few | . | TRBJ2-7 | TRBV5-4 | CASSLEGFGEQYF | TGTGCCAGCAGCTTGGAGGGGTTCGGCGAGCAGTACTTC
. | TRBD1 | TRBJ2-7 | TRBV5-1 | CASSTGGNYEQYF | TGCGCCAGCAGCACAGGGGGGAACTACGAGCAGTACTTC
once | . | TRBJ1-3 | TRBV28 | CASGRQVDSGNTIYF | TGTGCCAGCGGGCGACAGGTTGACTCTGGAAACACCATATATTTT
. | . | TRBJ1-2 | TRBV28 | CASSLRRSYGYTF | TGTGCCAGCAGTTTAAGGAGAAGCTATGGCTACACCTTC
once | . | TRBJ2-2 | TRBV5-1 | CASSFYLNTGELFF | TGCGCCAGCAGCTTCTATCTTAACACCGGGGAGCTGTTTTTT
. | TRBD2 | TRBJ2-7 | TRBV19 | CASSIRATSGIPYEQYF | TGTGCCAGTAGTATTAGGGCCACTAGCGGGATTCCTTACGAGCAGTACTTC
. | . | TRBJ2-1 | TRBV4-1 | CASSRASSYNEQFF | TGCGCCAGCAGCCGGGCGAGCTCCTACAATGAGCAGTTCTTC
. | . | TRBJ2-1 | TRBV3-1/TRBV3-2 | CASSQERLLHNEQFF | TGTGCCAGCAGCCAAGAACGACTCCTACACAATGAGCAGTTCTTC
. | . | TRBJ1-2 | TRBV19 | CASRTPRQAENYGYTF | TGTGCCAGTAGAACCCCTCGACAGGCAGAAAACTATGGCTACACCTTC
. | TRBD1 | TRBJ1-2 | TRBV29-1 | CSVRSGQANYGYTF | TGCAGCGTGAGATCGGGACAGGCGAACTATGGCTACACCTTC
. | TRBD2 | TRBJ2-5 | TRBV6-1 | CASSERLAGIETQYF | TGTGCCAGCAGTGAGCGACTAGCGGGGATAGAGACCCAGTACTTC
. | . | TRBJ2-1 | TRBV6-2/TRBV6-3 | CASSSTSHEQFF | TGTGCCAGCAGTTCTACTAGCCATGAGCAGTTCTTC
. | . | TRBJ2-5 | TRBV5-1 | CASSLAGGESETQYF | TGCGCCAGCAGCTTGGCGGGGGGCGAATCGGAGACCCAGTACTTC
. | TRBD2 | TRBJ2-1 | TRBV15 | CATSGRGGRGDNEQFF | TGTGCCACCAGCGGTCGGGGCGGGAGGGGTGACAATGAGCAGTTCTTC
. | . | TRBJ2-1 | TRBV7-2 | CASSRTPTSSYNEQFF | TGTGCCAGCAGCCGTACCCCCACGAGCTCCTACAATGAGCAGTTCTTC
. | . | TRBJ1-2 | TRBV6-1 | CASSELASRGYGYTF | TGTGCCAGCAGTGAACTAGCCTCTCGGGGCTATGGCTACACCTTC
. | TRBD2 | TRBJ2-7 | TRBV20-1 | CSASLSGGGGEQYF | TGCAGTGCTAGTCTAAGCGGAGGCGGGGGCGAGCAGTACTTC
. | . | TRBJ2-3 | TRBV9 | CASSALTSIADTQYF | TGTGCCAGCAGCGCATTGACTAGTATCGCAGATACGCAGTATTTT